This entry describes one TCR beta chain. This sample also contains other DNA sequences that code for the same CDR3. The source of the sample is a study of blood T cell repertoires in COVID-19. About the study: The origin of the acute and convalescent COVID-19 samples was the United States, Italy and Spain. The cDNA or gDNA used as material had been derived from T cells, B-cell-depleted T cells, or PBMCs.

V trimming: 2 bases; J trimming: 0 bases; junction bases outside the gene matches: 3. Germline CDR1 is KGHSH and CDR2 is LQKENI. The CDR3 runs to 15 residues. Authors' analysis steps: Nucleated cell number was recorded as an estimate derived from reference gene primer amplification. Assay: immunoSEQ multiplex PCR; the TCRdb copy retains only in-frame clones and omits some. From that table come the V and J calls and clone size; the DNA was used to work out D and trimming. This sample has approximately 410,000 clones, with about nine tenths found just once. The sequence derives from a woman between 25 and 40 years old with active or convalescent COVID-19. The V call is TRBV18, the J call TRBJ1-2; 7 nucleotides line up with TRBD1. What was sequenced was peripheral blood. The CDR3 DNA reads as TGTGCCAGCTCACCAAGGACAGGTGCTAACTATGGCTACACCTTC. Its protein is CASSPRTGANYGYTF.